This is a list of T cell receptor beta chains from one sample in a study of T cell repertoires in cytomegalovirus infection. For these receptors, no antigen is known. MiXCR, run by TCRdb on the reads, gives a single entry per CDR3 protein. The sample yields approximately 120,000 distinct CDR3 sequences, around 30% seen once. This material consisted of CD8+ T cells from cultured PBMCs, taken from culture after CMV antigen stimulation. These receptor sequences come from a human donor in good health (CMV status not recorded). Some clones in this sample may be carry-over from other donors' samples. The CDR3 runs from the conserved cysteine through the conserved F or W. D genes are given only for firm matches. Size values are once, few and many counts, or a class for expanded clones, and some rows have none.

V gene	D gene	clone size	J gene	CDR3 DNA	CDR3 protein
TRBV7-2	-	many	TRBJ2-3	TGTGCCAGCAGCTTAGCAGCGGGCACTAGCACAGATACGCAGTATTTT	CASSLAAGTSTDTQYF
TRBV7-8	TRBD1	many	TRBJ2-2	TGTGCCAGCACCCGGAGACAGGGGGCTGGTGGGGAGCTGTTTTTT	CASTRRQGAGGELFF
TRBV7-9	TRBD1	-	TRBJ1-1	TGTGCCAGCAGCCCGACAGGGGAGGTTGAAGCTTTCTTT	CASSPTGEVEAFF
TRBV29-1	TRBD2	few	TRBJ2-1	TGCAGCGTCGCAGGGACTAGCGGGATCAATGAGCAGTTCTTC	CSVAGTSGINEQFF
TRBV7-2	TRBD2	many	TRBJ2-1	TGTGCCAGCAGCTTATTTGCTAGCGGGGGGCCCAATGAGCAGTTCTTC	CASSLFASGGPNEQFF
TRBV7-6	-	many	TRBJ1-1	TGTGCCAGCAGCTTAGGCGGGGGGAACACTGAAGCTTTCTTT	CASSLGGGNTEAFF
TRBV5-5	TRBD1	few	TRBJ1-4	TGTGCCAGCAGCTTGAAAGGACAGGGCCGTTTTGAAAAACTGTTTTTT	CASSLKGQGRFEKLFF
TRBV27	TRBD1	few	TRBJ2-3	TGTGCCAGCAGTTCGGACAGGGTAGTACTCGCAGATACGCAGTATTTT	CASSSDRVVLADTQYF
TRBV5-1	TRBD2	few	TRBJ2-5	TGCGCCAGCAGCTTGCCTAGCGGGGCGAAACAAGAGACCCAGTACTTC	CASSLPSGAKQETQYF
TRBV28	TRBD1	few	TRBJ1-5	TGTGCCAGCAGGTTCGACAGGGGGACTTCTAGCAATCAGCCCCAGCATTTT	CASRFDRGTSSNQPQHF
TRBV12-3/TRBV12-4	-	-	TRBJ1-2	TGTGCCAGCACCCCAGGGTTGGGGTATGGCTACACCTTC	CASTPGLGYGYTF
TRBV6-1	-	few	TRBJ2-5	TGTGCCAGCAGTGGAGGCACTGGCGGGGAGACCCAGTACTTC	CASSGGTGGETQYF
TRBV4-1	TRBD1	-	TRBJ1-3	TGCGCCAGCAGCCTAGGGACAGAGGGAAACACCATATATTTT	CASSLGTEGNTIYF
TRBV7-9	TRBD1	once	TRBJ2-7	TGTGCCAGCAGCTTCAATCGACAGGGGACCCACGAGCAGTACTTC	CASSFNRQGTHEQYF
TRBV7-2	-	many	TRBJ1-1	TGTGCCAGCAGCTTTCTGACGGAGAACACTGAAGCTTTCTTT	CASSFLTENTEAFF
TRBV7-9	-	-	TRBJ1-1	TGTGCCAGCACCAGAGAGGGGGGCGCGAACACTGAAGCTTTCTTT	CASTREGGANTEAFF
TRBV19	-	-	TRBJ1-1	TGTGCCAGTAACAACCCTGAAGAGGGGTCCCTTTTGAACACTGAAGCTTTCTTT	CASNNPEEGSLLNTEAFF
TRBV6-6	-	once	TRBJ2-1	TGTGCCAGCGTTGGGGGAAAAAGCTCCTACAATGAGCAGTTCTTC	CASVGGKSSYNEQFF
TRBV4-1	-	-	TRBJ2-3	TGCGCCAGCAGCCCCAACGATGCGGGATCTAGCACAGATACGCAGTATTTT	CASSPNDAGSSTDTQYF
TRBV6-2/TRBV6-3	-	-	TRBJ1-2	TGTGCCAGCAGTTACCGGGGGGAGTCCTATGGCTACACCTTC	CASSYRGESYGYTF
TRBV12-3/TRBV12-4	TRBD1	-	TRBJ2-1	TGTGCCAGCAGTTCTCTCGGGACAGGGGTTGGGTCCTACAATGAGCAGTTCTTC	CASSSLGTGVGSYNEQFF
TRBV27	TRBD1	once	TRBJ1-6	TGTGCCAGCAGTCTGGACAGGCCGGCCCTCTATAATTCACCCCTCCACTTT	CASSLDRPALYNSPLHF
TRBV18	-	-	TRBJ1-1	TGTGCCAGCTCACCTTTTCGACAGGACGTGAACACTGAAGCTTTCTTT	CASSPFRQDVNTEAFF
TRBV7-8	-	few	TRBJ1-5	TGTGCCAGCAGGCCAGGGCTGAATCAGCCCCAGCATTTT	CASRPGLNQPQHF
TRBV5-6	TRBD2	-	TRBJ2-1	TGTGCCAGCAGCGCCGGGACTAGCGGTTTCTACAATGAGCAGTTCTTC	CASSAGTSGFYNEQFF
TRBV5-5	TRBD2	-	TRBJ2-7	TGTGCCAGCAGCCTTAAAAGACTAGCGGGGAACTATAACGAGCAGTACTTC	CASSLKRLAGNYNEQYF
TRBV7-6	TRBD2	-	TRBJ2-3	TGTGCTAGCAGCTTAAGTAGACTAGCGGGGTATGATACGCAGTATTTT	CASSLSRLAGYDTQYF
TRBV6-6	TRBD1	-	TRBJ1-2	TGTGCCAGCAGTCCCACCGGGACAGGGAACTATGGCTACACCTTC	CASSPTGTGNYGYTF
TRBV20-1	-	many	TRBJ2-1	TGCAGTGCTAGATCGCCGGTTCGGAGCAATGAGCAGTTCTTC	CSARSPVRSNEQFF
TRBV7-8	-	-	TRBJ1-5	TGTGCCAGCAGCTTAGCCCTTGGGGGTCAGCCCCAGCATTTT	CASSLALGGQPQHF
TRBV27	TRBD1	-	TRBJ1-1	TGTGCCAGCAGTTTAACGCCAGGGGGCTTAGGAGTGAACACTGAAGCTTTCTTT	CASSLTPGGLGVNTEAFF
TRBV28	-	many	TRBJ2-2	TGTGCCAGCAGTTTTTTGGGTCATGAGACCGGGGAGCTGTTTTTT	CASSFLGHETGELFF
TRBV6-1	-	-	TRBJ1-2	TGTGCCAGCAGTCCCGGGGGTGATGGCTACACCTTC	CASSPGGDGYTF
TRBV4-1	TRBD1	many	TRBJ2-7	TGCGCCAGCAGCCTAACCCCCGGGACAGGGGACTACGAGCAGTACTTC	CASSLTPGTGDYEQYF
TRBV18	-	-	TRBJ2-3	TGTGCCAGCTCACCGACGGTTACGCAGTATTTT	CASSPTVTQYF
TRBV15	-	-	TRBJ1-1	TGTGCCACCAGCAGAGCTGGGGCAGCTGATGAAGCTTTCTTT	CATSRAGAADEAFF
TRBV7-9	-	few	TRBJ2-2	TGTGCCAGCAGCTTAGATCCCCTTTACTACACCCAAACGAACACCGGGGAGCTGTTTTTT	CASSLDPLYYTQTNTGELFF
TRBV12-3/TRBV12-4	TRBD1	-	TRBJ2-5	TGTGCCAGCAGTTCCGACAGGGGGCCCGGGGAGACCCAGTACTTC	CASSSDRGPGETQYF
TRBV10-3	-	few	TRBJ2-2	TGTGCCATCAGTGAGTCGAGCGAGAACACCGGGGAGCTGTTTTTT	CAISESSENTGELFF
TRBV12-3/TRBV12-4	-	-	TRBJ1-1	TGTGCCAGCAGTGCCTTTACAGGGTTTGAAGCTTTCTTT	CASSAFTGFEAFF
TRBV20-1	-	-	TRBJ1-5	TGCAGTGCTAGAGACCCGGGGGGGTACAGCAATCAGCCCCAGCATTTT	CSARDPGGYSNQPQHF
TRBV7-8	TRBD1	-	TRBJ2-7	TGTGCCAGCAGCTTAGCGGCCGGGACAGGGGGTTCCTACGAGCAGTACTTC	CASSLAAGTGGSYEQYF
TRBV10-3	-	few	TRBJ2-5	TGTGCCATCAGTGAGTCGAAGAAAAAGGACAGCCAAGAGACCCAGTACTTC	CAISESKKKDSQETQYF
TRBV19	-	-	TRBJ1-1	TGTGCCAGTGGTTCAAACACTGAAGCTTTCTTT	CASGSNTEAFF
TRBV19	TRBD1	-	TRBJ1-1	TGTGCCAGTAGTATGGGACAGTTAAGGAACACTGAAGCTTTCTTT	CASSMGQLRNTEAFF
TRBV20-1	-	once	TRBJ1-5	TGCAGTGCTTCAGCCGAGAACGACCTGGATCAGCCCCAGCATTTT	CSASAENDLDQPQHF
TRBV28	-	-	TRBJ2-1	TGTGCCAGCAGCCAAATAGGGACCTACAATGAGCAGTTCTTC	CASSQIGTYNEQFF
TRBV20-1	-	few	TRBJ2-3	TGCAGTGCTACTCTCGGGGCTAGCACAGATACGCAGTATTTT	CSATLGASTDTQYF
TRBV15	-	-	TRBJ2-7	TGTGCCACCAGCACCCCGGGGGTCAGGGGCTACGAGCAGTACTTC	CATSTPGVRGYEQYF
TRBV27	TRBD2	few	TRBJ2-3	TGTGCCAGCAGCTCCGGGACTAGCGTCCCTACGCAGTATTTT	CASSSGTSVPTQYF
TRBV7-9	TRBD1	-	TRBJ2-2	TGTGCCAGCAGCCAACAGGGGGCTGGCGGGGAGCTGTTTTTT	CASSQQGAGGELFF
TRBV27	-	-	TRBJ2-7	TGTGCCAGCAGTCCCGTGTGGGGTTCCTACGAGCAGTACTTC	CASSPVWGSYEQYF
TRBV7-9	-	-	TRBJ2-1	TGTGCCAGCAGCATTAGCGGCTCCTACAATGAGCAGTTCTTC	CASSISGSYNEQFF
TRBV19	-	few	TRBJ2-1	TGTGCCAGTAGTATAGCGGCCAGTCCCCTCAATGAGCAGTTCTTC	CASSIAASPLNEQFF
TRBV6-5	TRBD2	few	TRBJ2-3	TGTGCCAGCAGAGGACTAGCGGGGGGAGATTCCACAGATACGCAGTATTTT	CASRGLAGGDSTDTQYF